This entry lists 23 T cell receptor beta chains sequenced from one sample in a study of T-cell memory formation after mild COVID-19. TCRdb re-derived calls from the 5' RACE reads in MiXCR, one entry per CDR3 protein. The table shows 400,000 to 550,000 distinct CDR3 sequences, with around a quarter occurring only once. Material: PBMCs or a T cell subset sorted from them (not recorded which). These receptors were taken from an adult woman who had mild COVID-19 (a few samples of this study predate the infection). Cell type and time point are not known.

V is TRBV5-1 and J is TRBJ1-1, with D unresolved. This CDR3 spans 16 amino acids. V was shortened by 0 bases and J by 7 bases, with 19 bases between the two germline ends. Germline lookup yields CDR1 SGHRS and CDR2 YFSETQ. Written as DNA, the CDR3 is TGCGCCAGCAGCTTGGGCTCAGTCCGCTCTACCGGTGAAGCTTTCTTT. Encoded protein: CASSLGSVRSTGEAFF.

The chain uses TRBV7-6 and TRBJ2-3; TRBD1 is a possible D gene (6 bases). V was cut by 5 bases and J by 3 bases, with 18 bases left in between. This CDR3 is 16 amino acids long. In germline, CDR1 is SGHVS, CDR2 FNYEAQ. The CDR3 bases are TGTGCCAGCAGCGCCTTGGGGGCGGCGGTGACAGATACGCAGTATTTT. It is translated as CASSALGAAVTDTQYF.

V and J are TRBV7-2 and TRBJ2-7, with 11 bases aligning to TRBD2. The germline V gene encodes CDR1 SGHTA and CDR2 FQGNSA. The CDR3 totals 15 residues. The V gene end was trimmed by 6 bases and the J gene end by 5 bases; junction bases not matched to a gene: 9. This chain's CDR3 is CASSRTSGPRNEQYF. CDR3 DNA: TGTGCCAGCAGTCGGACTAGCGGGCCGAGAAACGAGCAGTACTTC.

The chain is built from TRBV5-8 and TRBJ1-1, with a weak D call TRBD1 (5 bases). The CDR3 extends over 12 amino acids. Trimming removed 1 base at V and 9 bases at J, with 10 bases between. Germline V gene data show CDR1 as SGHTS and CDR2 as YDEGEE. The CDR3 bases are TGTGCCAGCAGCTTGTGGCAGGGTCAAGCTTTCTTT. The encoded protein is CASSLWQGQAFF.

This clonotype was seen a handful of times. This chain connects TRBV6-2 or TRBV6-3 to TRBJ1-2; D ambiguous. Germline CDR1 reads MNHEY; CDR2 reads SVGEGT. Trimming shortened V by 6 bases and J by 6 bases, and 14 bases separated the two germline ends. The CDR3 spans 13 residues. CDR3 region: CASSTGSKDGYTF. The DNA of the CDR3 is TGTGCCAGCAGCACCGGGTCGAAGGATGGCTACACCTTC.

This sequence joins TRBV6-2 or TRBV6-3 and TRBJ2-3, with 8 bases fitting TRBD1. V shed 6 bases, J shed 5 bases, and the junction held 13 bases outside the gene matches. CDR1 is MNHEY, CDR2 SVGEGT, per germline. This CDR3 spans 16 amino acids. As DNA, the CDR3 is TGTGCCAGCAGGAGTCTGGACAGGGCTAGGGGAGATACGCAGTATTTT. Amino acid sequence: CASRSLDRARGDTQYF.

This clonotype appeared a few times. This chain joins TRBV9 and TRBJ2-3, with TRBD2 identical over 10 bases. Looked up from germline, CDR1 is SGDLS and CDR2 is YYNGEE. The CDR3 is 17 residues long. V trimming: 4 bases; J trimming: 6 bases; junction bases outside the gene matches: 14. For the CDR3, the DNA is TGTGCCAGCAGCCCTCAGGCGGGGCTAGCGGGAGTGGATACGCAGTATTTT. Translated: CASSPQAGLAGVDTQYF.

This chain connects TRBV7-9 to TRBJ2-7; D possibly corresponds to TRBD1 (7 bases). The germline V gene encodes CDR1 SEHNR and CDR2 FQNEAQ (reference sequence). The CDR3 length is 14 residues. V lost 5 bases to trimming and J lost 0 bases, with 11 bases between them. The CDR3: CASSQGGYSYEQYF. The CDR3, as DNA: TGTGCCAGCAGCCAGGGGGGCTACTCCTACGAGCAGTACTTC.

The chain links TRBV7-9 to TRBJ1-2, with D perhaps TRBD1 (5 bases). V lost 1 base to trimming and J lost 4 bases, with 16 bases between them. CDR1 SEHNR and CDR2 FQNEAQ come from the germline V gene (reference sequence). The CDR3 extends over 16 amino acids. The CDR3 DNA sequence: TGTGCCAGCAGCTTAGGAATACAGGAGGCTCTCTATGGCTACACCTTC. Translating it yields CASSLGIQEALYGYTF.

The chain has TRBV27 and TRBJ2-5, with TRBD1 matching 7 bases. Germline CDR1 is MNHEY and CDR2 is SMNVEV (reference sequence). This CDR3 has 14 residues. The V segment lost 8 bases and the J segment 4 bases; nucleotides outside the gene matches: 10. CDR3 residues: CASQFDRATETQYF. CDR3 sequence (DNA): TGTGCCAGCCAATTCGACAGGGCTACAGAGACCCAGTACTTC.

This clonotype was found a few times. The chain employs TRBV27 and TRBJ2-4; no firm D call. Germline lookup yields CDR1 MNHEY and CDR2 SMNVEV (reference sequence). V lost 5 bases and J 6 bases, leaving 14 bases between the germline ends. The CDR3 runs to 14 residues. The CDR3 DNA is TGTGCCAGCAGTCCGGATACGGGTCGAAACATTCAGTACTTC. The encoded protein is CASSPDTGRNIQYF.

The chain uses TRBV19 and TRBJ2-4; 11 bases fit TRBD1. The CDR3 totals 15 residues. The ends lost 2 bases at V and 5 bases at J; junction bases unmatched: 2. Germline V gene data show CDR1 as LNHDA and CDR2 as SQIVND (reference sequence). CDR3: CASSIRTGGQNIQYF. The CDR3 region has the DNA TGTGCCAGTAGTATAAGGACAGGGGGCCAAAACATTCAGTACTTC.

V usage is TRBV6-5 and J usage is TRBJ2-3; TRBD1 agrees at 12 bases. V was pared by 10 bases and J by 8 bases, with 10 bases of the junction left unmatched. This CDR3 spans 14 amino acids. The germline V gene has CDR1 MNHEY and CDR2 SVGAGI. The CDR3 spells CATLGTGGSSTQYF. The CDR3 nucleotides read TGTGCCACGCTGGGGACAGGGGGCTCGAGTACGCAGTATTTT.

J is TRBJ2-1 and V is TRBV4-1; the match to TRBD1 covers 11 bases. Germline CDR1 and CDR2: MGHRA and YSYEKL. The CDR3 spans 17 residues. Losses at the gene ends were 0 bases for V and 6 bases for J; bases not matched to a gene: 7. The CDR3 DNA follows: TGCGCCAGCAGCCAAGATCCCGGGACAGGGGGTTCCAATGAGCAGTTCTTC. Its translation is CASSQDPGTGGSNEQFF.

The table lists this clonotype with a few counts. The chain employs TRBV20-1 and TRBJ2-7; D may be TRBD1 (6 bases). Trimming stripped 0 bases from V and 6 bases from J, with 15 bases between. The CDR3 is made up of 14 amino acids. Germline CDR1 is DFQATT and CDR2 is SNEGSKA (reference sequence). CDR3 protein: CSARDEAGAGEQYF. In DNA form, the CDR3 reads TGCAGTGCTAGAGATGAAGCAGGGGCAGGCGAGCAGTACTTC.

Many counts were recorded for this clonotype. The rearrangement links TRBV12-3 or TRBV12-4 to TRBJ2-1; tentative D call: TRBD2 (6 bases). Deletions cut 0 bases from V and 9 bases from J, with 6 bases between. This CDR3 is 12 amino acids long. The CDR3 region has the DNA TGTGCCAGCAGTTTAGCCGGGGGTGAGCAGTTCTTC. Translated, it gives CASSLAGGEQFF.

This clonotype was seen at least ten times. The rearrangement links TRBV5-1 to TRBJ2-1; 7 bases fit TRBD1. CDR1 and CDR2 (germline): SGHRS, YFSETQ. V trimming: 2 bases; J trimming: 10 bases; junction bases outside the gene matches: 3. There are 12 residues in the CDR3. The CDR3 loop reads CASSLQGNEQFF. The CDR3 coding sequence is TGCGCCAGCAGCTTACAGGGGAACGAGCAGTTCTTC. Filled out from reference TRBV5-1 and TRBJ2-1, the complete variable domain reads KAGVTQTPRYLIKTRGQQVTLSCSPISGHRSVSWYQQTPGQGLQFLFEYFSETQRNKGNFPGRFSGRQFSNSRSEMNVSTLELGDSALYLCASSLQGNEQFFGPGTRLTVL.

In regard to this clonotype: The junction and the germline gene differ at one end; a read error may be behind it. The V call is TRBV30, the J call TRBJ1-1; D is possibly TRBD1 (5 bases). Germline V gene lookup returns CDR1 GTSNPN and CDR2 SVGIG (reference sequence). The length of the CDR3 is 13 residues. As DNA, the CDR3 is TGTGCCTGGGGTGTAGGGGTAGGCACTGAAGCTTTCTTT. Translating it yields CAWGVGVGTEAFF.

The V and J genes are TRBV25-1 and TRBJ2-7; D possibly uses TRBD1 or TRBD2 (5 bases each). The germline V and J ends were trimmed by 3 bases and 0 bases, with 15 bases remaining between them. Germline CDR1 and CDR2: MGHDK and SYGVNS. This CDR3 is built from 16 residues. The CDR3 reads CASSDPVGPYSYEQYF. CDR3 nucleotide sequence: TGTGCCAGCAGTGATCCGGTGGGACCTTACTCCTACGAGCAGTACTTC.

This clonotype showed up just a few times. CDR3: CSAREWVSEQPQHF. As DNA, the CDR3 is TGCAGTGCTAGAGAGTGGGTTTCGGAACAGCCCCAGCATTTT. The V call is TRBV20-1, the J call TRBJ1-5; D remains ambiguous. The V gene lost 0 bases and the J gene lost 7 bases, with 13 bases spanning the gap. Germline CDR1 reads DFQATT; CDR2 reads SNEGSKA (reference sequence). The CDR3 runs 14 residues.

There are a few counts of this clonotype. This rearrangement joins TRBV7-9 to TRBJ2-1; D is possibly TRBD2 (6 bases). Per germline, CDR1 SEHNR and CDR2 FQNEAQ (reference sequence). Between the trimmed V and J ends, which lost 5 bases and 9 bases, there was a span of 20 bases. The CDR3 loop spans 15 amino acids. The CDR3: CASSRGGATRGEQFF. CDR3 nucleotide sequence: TGTGCCAGCAGCAGAGGCGGGGCCACACGTGGTGAGCAGTTCTTC.

This clonotype came up a few times. The chain uses TRBV19 and TRBJ2-7, with 9 bases fitting TRBD2. The CDR3 spans 15 residues. With 3 bases clipped from V and 5 bases from J, the junction kept 8 bases outside the gene matches. Germline-derived CDR1 and CDR2 are LNHDA and SQIVND (reference sequence). The CDR3 DNA reads TGTGCCAGTAGTATTGGAATAGCGGGAGTCGACGAGCAGTACTTC. This sequence encodes CASSIGIAGVDEQYF.

J is TRBJ2-7 and V is TRBV10-3; possible D gene TRBD1, 5 bases. The CDR3 runs 14 residues. V was shortened by 6 bases and J by 0 bases, with 12 bases between the two germline ends. Germline V gene sequence: CDR1 ENHRY, CDR2 SYGVKD. CDR3 coding DNA: TGTGCCATCAGCAACACAGGAGTCTCCTACGAGCAGTACTTC. It specifies CAISNTGVSYEQYF.